The entry that follows covers one T cell receptor beta chain sequence. The data belong to a study of blood T cell repertoires in COVID-19. From germline, CDR1 is MNHEY and CDR2 SVGAGI. CDR3 size: 12 residues. V was clipped by 8 bases and J by 3 bases, with 9 bases between them. Using immunoSEQ multiplex PCR, the repertoire was profiled, and TCRdb retains in-frame clones only, with some absent. Of 300,000 to 450,000 clones listed, approximately 81% are singletons. V gene TRBV6-5 combines with J gene TRBJ2-3; TRBD2 might be the D (5 bases). This receptor was identified in a woman under 30 with acute or convalescent COVID-19. Sequencing input: peripheral blood. CDR3 amino acids: CASRGWTDTQYF. DNA of the CDR3: TGTGCCAGCCGCGGGTGGACAGATACGCAGTATTTT.